This T cell receptor (beta chain) appears in the sequencing data of a study of cytotoxic CD8 clonotypes in ibrutinib-treated CLL. General study points: At ibrutinib response, clonality increased, and at progression it declined back toward baseline. Public clonotypes proved infrequent, and on treatment they shrank or remained steady.

TCRdb keeps only in-frame clones here, not all; method: immunoSEQ multiplex PCR. This sample has 250,000 to 350,000 clones, with roughly 76% found just once. Extraction of around 2 micrograms of genomic DNA from cryopreserved PBMCs supplied material for TCR beta libraries. This CDR3 has 17 amino acids. Germline V gives CDR1 MNHEY, CDR2 SMNVEV (reference sequence). Trimming at V came to 1 base and at J to 2 bases, leaving 6 bases not matched to a gene. On this clone itself: Its antigen is unknown.

The rearrangement uses TRBV27 and TRBJ2-1, with 9 bases that match TRBD2. The input for sequencing was PBMCs, taken at disease progression, from a patient treated with ibrutinib. The source of this sequence is a human donor with chronic lymphocytic leukemia. CDR3 coding DNA: TGTGCCAGCAGTTTATATGTCCCTAGCGGGGCCTACAATGAGCAGTTCTTC. It specifies CASSLYVPSGAYNEQFF.